What follows is one TCR beta chain and its context. Primers used in a second PCR of roughly 7 to 11 cycles were a sample-barcoded 5' primer and a J-beta primer mix. Via MiXCR, TCRdb re-called the 5' RACE reads, giving one row per CDR3 protein. This sample has 800,000 to 900,000 distinct CDR3 sequences; approximately 59% occur once, and the top ten carry about a quarter. The data were obtained in a study of blood T cells in healthy people across ages. The CDR3 sequence is 14 residues long. With V trimmed by 7 bases and J by 6 bases, 8 bases remained unmatched. The V gene's germline CDR1 is DFQATT and CDR2 SNEGSKA (reference sequence).

Sequencing was performed on blood. This receptor was obtained from a man aged 30 to 45 in good health. The genes are TRBV20-1 and TRBJ1-6; 8 nucleotides align to TRBD1. This CDR3 is CSVTTGQVNSPLHF. DNA of the CDR3: TGCAGTGTCACAACGGGACAGGTTAATTCACCCCTCCACTTT.